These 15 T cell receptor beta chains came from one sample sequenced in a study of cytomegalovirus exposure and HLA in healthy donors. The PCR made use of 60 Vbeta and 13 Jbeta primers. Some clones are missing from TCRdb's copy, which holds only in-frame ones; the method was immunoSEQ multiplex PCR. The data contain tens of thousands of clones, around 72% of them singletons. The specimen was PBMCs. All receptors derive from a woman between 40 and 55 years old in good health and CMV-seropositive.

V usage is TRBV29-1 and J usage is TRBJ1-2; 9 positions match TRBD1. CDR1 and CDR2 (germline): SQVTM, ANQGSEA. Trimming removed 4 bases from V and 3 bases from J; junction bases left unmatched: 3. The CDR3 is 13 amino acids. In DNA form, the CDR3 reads TGCAGCGTTGGAACAGGGGGCGACTATGGCTACACCTTC. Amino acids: CSVGTGGDYGYTF.

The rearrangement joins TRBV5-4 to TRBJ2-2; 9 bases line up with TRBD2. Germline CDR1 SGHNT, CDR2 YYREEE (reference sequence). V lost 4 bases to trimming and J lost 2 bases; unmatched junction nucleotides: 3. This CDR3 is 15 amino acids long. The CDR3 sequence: CASSPLAGNTGELFF. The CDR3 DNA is TGTGCCAGCAGCCCACTAGCGGGCAACACCGGGGAGCTGTTTTTT.

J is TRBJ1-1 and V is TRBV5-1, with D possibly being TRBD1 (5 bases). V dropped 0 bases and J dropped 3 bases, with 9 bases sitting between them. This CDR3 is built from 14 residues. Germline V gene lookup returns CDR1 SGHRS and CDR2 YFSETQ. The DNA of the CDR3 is TGCGCCAGCAGCTTGGAACAGGCGTACACTGAAGCTTTCTTT. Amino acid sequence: CASSLEQAYTEAFF.

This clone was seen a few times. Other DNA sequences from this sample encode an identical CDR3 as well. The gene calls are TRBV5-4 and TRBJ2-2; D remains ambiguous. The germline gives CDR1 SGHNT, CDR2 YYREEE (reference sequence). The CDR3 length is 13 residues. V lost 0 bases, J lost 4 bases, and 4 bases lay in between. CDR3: CASSLDSTGELFF. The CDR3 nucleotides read TGTGCCAGCAGCTTGGACAGCACCGGGGAGCTGTTTTTT.

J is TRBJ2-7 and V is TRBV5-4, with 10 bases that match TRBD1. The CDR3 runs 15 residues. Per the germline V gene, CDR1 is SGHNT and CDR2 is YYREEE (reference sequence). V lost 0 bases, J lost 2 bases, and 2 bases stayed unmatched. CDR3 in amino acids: CASSLGGTGAYEQYF. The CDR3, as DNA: TGTGCCAGCAGCTTGGGGGGGACAGGGGCCTACGAGCAGTACTTC.

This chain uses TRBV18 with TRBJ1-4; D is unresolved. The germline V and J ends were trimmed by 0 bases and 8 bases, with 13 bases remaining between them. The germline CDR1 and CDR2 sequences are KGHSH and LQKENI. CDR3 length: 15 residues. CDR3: CASSPPWQVGEKLFF. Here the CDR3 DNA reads TGTGCCAGCTCACCACCGTGGCAGGTAGGCGAAAAACTGTTTTTT.

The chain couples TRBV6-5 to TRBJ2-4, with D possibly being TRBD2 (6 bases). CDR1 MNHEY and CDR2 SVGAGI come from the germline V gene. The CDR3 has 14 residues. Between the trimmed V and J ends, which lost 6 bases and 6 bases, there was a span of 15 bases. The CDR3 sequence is CASRRRDSLNIQYF. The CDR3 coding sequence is TGTGCCAGCAGACGTCGGGACTCACTAAACATTCAGTACTTC.

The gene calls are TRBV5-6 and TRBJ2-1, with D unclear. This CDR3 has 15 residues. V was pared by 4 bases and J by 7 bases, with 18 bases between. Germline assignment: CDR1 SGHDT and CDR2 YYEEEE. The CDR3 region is CASSPATQVRNEQFF. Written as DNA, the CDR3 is TGTGCCAGCAGCCCGGCGACGCAGGTACGTAATGAGCAGTTCTTC.

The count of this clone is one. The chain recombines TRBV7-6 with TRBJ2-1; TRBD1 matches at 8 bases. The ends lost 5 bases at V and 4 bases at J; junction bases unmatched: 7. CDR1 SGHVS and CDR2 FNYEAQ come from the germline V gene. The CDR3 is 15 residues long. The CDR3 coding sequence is TGTGCCAGCAGCACCGGGACAGGTTTTTACAATGAGCAGTTCTTC. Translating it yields CASSTGTGFYNEQFF. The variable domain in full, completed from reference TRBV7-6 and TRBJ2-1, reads GAGVSQSPRYKVTKRGQDVALRCDPISGHVSLYWYRQALGQGPEFLTYFNYEAQQDKSGLPNDRFSAERPEGSISTLTIQRTEQRDSAMYRCASSTGTGFYNEQFFGPGTRLTVL.

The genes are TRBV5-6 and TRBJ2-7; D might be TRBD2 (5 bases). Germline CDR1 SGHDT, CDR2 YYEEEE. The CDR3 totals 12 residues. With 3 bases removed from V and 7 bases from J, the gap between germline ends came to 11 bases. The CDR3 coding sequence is TGTGCCAGCAGCTCCCCTTCGGGGGAGCAGTACTTC. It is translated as CASSSPSGEQYF.

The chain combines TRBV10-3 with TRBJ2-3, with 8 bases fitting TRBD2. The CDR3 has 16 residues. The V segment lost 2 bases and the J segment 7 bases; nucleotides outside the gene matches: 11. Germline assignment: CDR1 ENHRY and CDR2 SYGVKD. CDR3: CAISERKAGEGNTQYF. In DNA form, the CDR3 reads TGTGCCATCAGTGAGCGCAAAGCGGGGGAGGGTAATACGCAGTATTTT.

CDR3 in amino acids: CAVIGIPGETQYF. CDR3 bases: TGTGCCGTCATAGGTATCCCGGGGGAGACCCAGTACTTC. V gene TRBV7-9 combines with J gene TRBJ2-5; D is possibly TRBD2 (5 bases). Trimming removed 11 bases from V and 5 bases from J, with 18 bases in between. The length of the CDR3 is 13 residues. The germline gives CDR1 SEHNR, CDR2 FQNEAQ (reference sequence).

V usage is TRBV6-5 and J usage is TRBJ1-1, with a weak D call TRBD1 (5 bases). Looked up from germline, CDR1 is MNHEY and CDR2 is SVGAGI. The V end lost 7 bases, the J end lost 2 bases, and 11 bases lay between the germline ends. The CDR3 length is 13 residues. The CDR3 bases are TGTGCCAGCACCCAACAGGAAAACACTGAAGCTTTCTTT. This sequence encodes CASTQQENTEAFF.

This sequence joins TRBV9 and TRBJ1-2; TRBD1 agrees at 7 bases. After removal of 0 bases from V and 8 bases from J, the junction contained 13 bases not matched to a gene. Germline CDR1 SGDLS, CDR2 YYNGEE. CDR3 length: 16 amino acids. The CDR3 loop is CASSVADRVELGGYTF. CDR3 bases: TGTGCCAGCAGCGTAGCTGACAGGGTCGAGCTGGGCGGCTACACCTTC.

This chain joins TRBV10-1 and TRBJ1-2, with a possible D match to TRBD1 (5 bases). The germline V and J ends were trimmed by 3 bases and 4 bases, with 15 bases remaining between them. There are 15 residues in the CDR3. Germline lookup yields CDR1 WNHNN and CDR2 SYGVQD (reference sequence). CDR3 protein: CASSEGADDPYGYTF. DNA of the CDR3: TGCGCCAGCAGTGAAGGGGCGGACGACCCCTATGGCTACACCTTC.